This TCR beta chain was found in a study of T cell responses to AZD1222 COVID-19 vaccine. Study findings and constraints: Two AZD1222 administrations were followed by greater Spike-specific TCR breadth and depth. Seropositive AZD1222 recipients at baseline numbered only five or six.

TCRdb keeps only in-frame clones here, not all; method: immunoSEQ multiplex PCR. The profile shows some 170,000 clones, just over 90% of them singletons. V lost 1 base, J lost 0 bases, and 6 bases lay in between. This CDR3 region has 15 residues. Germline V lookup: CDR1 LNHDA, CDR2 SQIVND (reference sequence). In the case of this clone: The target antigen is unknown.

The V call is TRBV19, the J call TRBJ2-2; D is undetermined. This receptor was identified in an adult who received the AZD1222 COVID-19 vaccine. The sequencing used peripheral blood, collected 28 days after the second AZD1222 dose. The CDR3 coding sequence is TGTGCCAGTAGTATAGCGATCACGAACACCGGGGAGCTGTTTTTT. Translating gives CASSIAITNTGELFF.